This T cell receptor beta chain was found in a study of T-cell memory formation after mild COVID-19 (TCRdb year 2021). In terms of the full investigation: TCR sequence clusters from the two donors were found to be largely donor specific. The cohort comprised two young, previously healthy adult volunteers, one female and one male. Longitudinal TCRalpha and TCRbeta repertoire sequencing tracked T-cell clones expanding and contracting after mild COVID-19 in a couple of donors. Points the paper makes about the study in general: Some responding clones were found in pre-infection memory, which suggests that pre-existing cross-reactive memory T cells took part in the SARS-CoV-2 response. The study included only a couple of mild cases, and larger cohorts that include severe cases with pre-infection samples were judged to be necessary. SARS-CoV-2 specificity was not confirmed for the second-wave clones peaking on day 37. Clones that contracted from day 15 to 85 showed balanced CD4/CD8 phenotypes, whereas a second wave of clones that expanded from day 15 to 37 leaned towards CD4+. Contracting CD4+ clones were found mainly in CM and EM memory subsets, while CD8+ clones were enriched in EMRA.

TCRdb names Illumina NovaSeq 6000 as the instrument used. Using 5'RACE with constant-segment primers, TCRalpha and TCRbeta cDNA libraries were constructed, with sample barcodes and unique molecular identifiers added in the process. Trizol reagent was used to extract RNA from every sample. The libraries were amplified in two PCR steps, and the second step added a second sample barcode and Illumina TruSeq adapters. Sequencing of libraries was performed on an Illumina NovaSeq with 2 x 150 bp paired-end reads. As for the original processing: Reads were demultiplexed and collapsed into UMI-guided consensus sequences with migec v1.2.7. With mixcr v2.1.11, UMI consensuses were aligned to TRA and TRB V and J templates and assembled into clonotypes. A clonotype was counted as expanded or contracted only when both edgeR and NoisET called the clonotype significant, with the noise models trained on biological replicates. For edgeR calls, a false discovery rate-adjusted p below 0.01 and a log2 fold-change threshold of 1 were applied. PCA with hierarchical clustering of max-normalized trajectories of the 1000 most abundant clonotypes was used as exploratory dynamics analysis. Each responding clone was given a CD4 or CD8 phenotype based on the CD4+ and CD8+ repertoires, which had been sequenced separately. TCRdb handled the public reads itself, with Q25 trimming in fastp and clone calling in MiXCR, and kept productive beta chains. All rows with the same CDR3 protein become a single entry with the most common DNA and genes. The V and J calls were determined by TCRdb, not by the authors. The sample table shows about 470,000 distinct CDR3 sequences, and nearly 25% are seen once. The ten most abundant clones make up around 12% of the sample.

The CDR3 runs 15 amino acids, cysteine and phenylalanine included. Just the 45-base CDR3 DNA is kept, in frame starting at base 1. CDR1 and CDR2 were assigned from the germline V gene as MGHRA and YSYEKL. After removal of 3 bases from V and 1 base from J, the junction retains 3 bases not matched to a gene. This clonotype was observed a few times. Its antigen is currently not known. No much larger clonotype is one base removed from it; base qualities were not supplied. PBMCs were isolated by Ficoll-Paque density gradient centrifugation. This clonotype originated in an adult woman who had mild COVID-19 (a few samples of this study predate the infection). The sample titles of this study are shuffled in the database, so cell type and time point are left out; the donor was told from shared clones. The sequence is built from TRBV4-1 and TRBJ1-1; TRBD1 aligns with 9 central bases. The material sequenced was PBMCs or a T cell subset sorted from them (not recorded which). The CDR3 corresponds to CASSQMGQGNTEAFF. Here is the DNA: TGCGCCAGCAGCCAGATGGGACAGGGGAACACTGAAGCTTTCTTT.